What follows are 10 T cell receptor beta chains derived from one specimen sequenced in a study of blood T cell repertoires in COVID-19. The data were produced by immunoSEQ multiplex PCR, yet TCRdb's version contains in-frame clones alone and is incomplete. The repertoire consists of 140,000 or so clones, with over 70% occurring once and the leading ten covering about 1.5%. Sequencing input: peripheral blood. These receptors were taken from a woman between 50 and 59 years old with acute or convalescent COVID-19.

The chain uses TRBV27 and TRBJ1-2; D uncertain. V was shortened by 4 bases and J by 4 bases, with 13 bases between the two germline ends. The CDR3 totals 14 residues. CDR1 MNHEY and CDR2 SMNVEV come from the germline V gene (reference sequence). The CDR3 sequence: CASSSAGSGYGYTF. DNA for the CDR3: TGTGCCAGCAGTTCCGCCGGGAGCGGCTATGGCTACACCTTC.

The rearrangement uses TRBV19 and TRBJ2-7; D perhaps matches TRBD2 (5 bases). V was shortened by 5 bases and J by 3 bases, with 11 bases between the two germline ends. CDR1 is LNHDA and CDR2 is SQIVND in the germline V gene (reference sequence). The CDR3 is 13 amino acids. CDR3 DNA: TGTGCCAGTAGTCAGCGGACCTTCTACGAGCAGTACTTC. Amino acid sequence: CASSQRTFYEQYF.

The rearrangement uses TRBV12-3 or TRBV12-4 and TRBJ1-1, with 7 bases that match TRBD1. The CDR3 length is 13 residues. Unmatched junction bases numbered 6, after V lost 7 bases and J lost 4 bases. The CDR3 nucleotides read TGTGCCAGCATCATGACAGGGAGCACTGAAGCTTTCTTT. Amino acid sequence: CASIMTGSTEAFF.

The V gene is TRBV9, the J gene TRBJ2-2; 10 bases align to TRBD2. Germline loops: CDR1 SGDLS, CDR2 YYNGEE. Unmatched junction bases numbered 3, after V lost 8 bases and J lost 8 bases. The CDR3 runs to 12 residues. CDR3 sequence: CARLAGKGELFF. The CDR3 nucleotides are TGTGCCAGACTAGCGGGGAAGGGGGAGCTGTTTTTT.

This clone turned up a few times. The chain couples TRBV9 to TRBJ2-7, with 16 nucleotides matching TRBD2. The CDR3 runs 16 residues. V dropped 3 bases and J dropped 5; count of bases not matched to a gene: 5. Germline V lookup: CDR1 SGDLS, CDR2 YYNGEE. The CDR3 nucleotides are TGTGCCAGCAGCGCTGGGACTAGCGGGGGGGCCGACGAGCAGTACTTC. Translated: CASSAGTSGGADEQYF.

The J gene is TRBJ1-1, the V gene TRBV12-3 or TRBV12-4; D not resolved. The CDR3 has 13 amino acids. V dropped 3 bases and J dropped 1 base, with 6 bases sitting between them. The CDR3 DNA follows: TGTGCCAGCAGTTTTGAGAGGAACACTGAAGCTTTCTTT. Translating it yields CASSFERNTEAFF.

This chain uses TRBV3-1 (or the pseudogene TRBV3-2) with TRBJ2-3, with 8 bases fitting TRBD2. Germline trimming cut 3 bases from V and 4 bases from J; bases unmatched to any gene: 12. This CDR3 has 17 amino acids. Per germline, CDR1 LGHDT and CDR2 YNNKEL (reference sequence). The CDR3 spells CASSQTMRGAGADTQYF. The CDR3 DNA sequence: TGTGCCAGCAGCCAGACTATGCGGGGGGCGGGTGCAGATACGCAGTATTTT.

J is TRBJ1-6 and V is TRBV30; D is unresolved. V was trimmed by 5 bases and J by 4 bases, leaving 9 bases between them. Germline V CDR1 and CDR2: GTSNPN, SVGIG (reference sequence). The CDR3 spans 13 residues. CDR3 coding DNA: TGTGCCTGGTCTCAGACTTATAATTCACCCCTCCACTTT. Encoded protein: CAWSQTYNSPLHF.

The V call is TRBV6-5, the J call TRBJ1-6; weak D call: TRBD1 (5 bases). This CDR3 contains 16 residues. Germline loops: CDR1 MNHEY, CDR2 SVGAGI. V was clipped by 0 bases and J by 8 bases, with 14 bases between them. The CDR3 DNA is TGTGCCAGCAGTTACTCGTTTGGGTCGGGGGATTCACCCCTCCACTTT. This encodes CASSYSFGSGDSPLHF.

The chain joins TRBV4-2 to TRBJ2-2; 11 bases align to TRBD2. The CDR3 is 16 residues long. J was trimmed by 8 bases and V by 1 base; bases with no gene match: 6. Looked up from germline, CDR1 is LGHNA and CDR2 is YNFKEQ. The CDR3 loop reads CASSQGTSGLRGELFF. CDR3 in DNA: TGTGCCAGCAGCCAAGGGACTAGCGGGCTCAGGGGGGAGCTGTTTTTT.